The clone carrying this T cell receptor (beta chain) was recorded at least ten times. These data are taken from a study of Graves' ophthalmopathy and Graves' hyperthyroidism. Recruitment covered hyperthyroidism patients aged 18 to 65 whose new diagnosis was of under 2 months' duration. CDR3 size: 16 residues. V was clipped by 3 bases and J by 4 bases; unmatched bases: 7. Germline values: CDR1 SGHVS, CDR2 FNYEAQ. The study amplified TCR beta CDR3 regions using RNA transcripts. Investigators did first-round RT-PCR with HTBI primers, then second-round multiplex PCR. TCRdb passed the multiplex PCR reads through MiXCR, listing each CDR3 protein once. The sample records about 1.2 million distinct CDR3 sequences, 36% being singletons.

The TCR originated in an adult man with Graves' hyperthyroidism. The specimen was peripheral blood or thyroid tissue (not recorded which). This sequence joins TRBV7-6 and TRBJ1-5, with 9 bases fitting TRBD1. The CDR3 DNA is TGTGCCAGCAGCTTTCCGGGACAGGGTTTAAATCAGCCCCAGCATTTT. This codes for CASSFPGQGLNQPQHF.